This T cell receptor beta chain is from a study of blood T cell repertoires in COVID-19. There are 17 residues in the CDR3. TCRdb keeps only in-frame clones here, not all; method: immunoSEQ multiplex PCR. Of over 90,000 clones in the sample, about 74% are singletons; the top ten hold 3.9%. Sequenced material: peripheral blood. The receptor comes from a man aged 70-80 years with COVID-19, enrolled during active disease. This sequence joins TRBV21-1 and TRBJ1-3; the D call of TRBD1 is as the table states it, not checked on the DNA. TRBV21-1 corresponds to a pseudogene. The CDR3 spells CASSKGVRQGRRNTIYF. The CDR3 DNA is TGTGCCAGCAGCAAAGGGGTAAGACAGGGACGAAGAAACACCATATATTTT.